This paragraph reports one TCR beta chain. The antigen is unknown. These data originate in a study of shared clonotypes between healthy human individuals. Study observations and caveats: Estimated richness was generally greater in naive than memory subsets. Tissue TCR repertoires likely differ from these blood-only repertoires.

Naive CD8 cells lacked CD45RO and underwent positive selection for CCR7, leaving out terminally differentiated effector memory CD45RA+ cells. The CDR3 covers 15 residues. V lost 4 bases and J 4 bases, leaving 17 bases between the germline ends. CDR1 and CDR2 (germline): SGHRS, YFSETQ. The protocol was immunoSEQ multiplex PCR, while the TCRdb copy is restricted to in-frame clones and leaves out a portion. The sample shows about 2 million clones, about 95% of them seen only once. Sequenced material: naive CD8+ T cells sorted from blood. This clonotype originated in a man younger than 35 in good health. The chain uses TRBV5-1 and TRBJ1-1; possible D gene TRBD1, 5 bases. CDR3 amino acids: CASSPLIWGSTEAFF. As DNA, the CDR3 is TGCGCCAGCAGCCCCCTCATTTGGGGGAGCACTGAAGCTTTCTTT.